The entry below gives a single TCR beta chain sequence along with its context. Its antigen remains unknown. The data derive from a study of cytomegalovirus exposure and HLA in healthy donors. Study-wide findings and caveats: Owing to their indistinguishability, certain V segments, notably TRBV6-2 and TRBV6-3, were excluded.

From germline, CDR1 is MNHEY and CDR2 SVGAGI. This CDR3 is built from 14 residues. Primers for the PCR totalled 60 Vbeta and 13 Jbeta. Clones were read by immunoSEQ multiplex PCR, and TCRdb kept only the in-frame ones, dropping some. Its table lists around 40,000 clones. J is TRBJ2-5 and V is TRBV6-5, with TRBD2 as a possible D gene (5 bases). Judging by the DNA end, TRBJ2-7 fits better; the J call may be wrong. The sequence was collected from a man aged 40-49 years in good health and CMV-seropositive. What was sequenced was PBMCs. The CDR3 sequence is CASSRAAGAYEQYF. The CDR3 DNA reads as TGTGCCAGCAGCCGGGCTGCGGGTGCCTACGAGCAGTACTTC.